This TCR beta chain was recorded in a study of T-cell reconstitution after alpha-beta-depleted transplantation in children. Study-wide results and limits: T-cell counts and diversity at one year post-transplant came mainly from newly produced T cells. After transplant, at about two months, alpha-beta T cells were reportedly derived from several hundred expanded graft clones.

Library preparation (for TCRbeta) was performed with unique molecular identifiers. TCRdb re-called the PCR reads with MiXCR, one entry per CDR3 protein. The table lists around 580,000 distinct CDR3 sequences, around 23% of them singletons, with over 12% in the top ten. This clonotype showed up just a few times. Its cognate antigen is unknown. The sample was PBMCs, mostly from graft donor cells, taken 360 days after TCRalphabeta/CD19-depleted stem cell transplant. The clonotype originates from a boy younger than two who had a stem cell transplant for acute myeloid leukemia, so the T cells may come from the graft donor.

As DNA, the CDR3 is TGTGCCATCAGGTCAACAGGGGGCGAGACCCAGTACTTC. This encodes CAIRSTGGETQYF. V and J are TRBV10-3 and TRBJ2-5; 9 bases fit TRBD1. Unmatched junction bases numbered 4, after V lost 6 bases and J lost 5 bases. The germline CDR1 and CDR2 sequences are ENHRY and SYGVKD. CDR3 length: 13 amino acids.